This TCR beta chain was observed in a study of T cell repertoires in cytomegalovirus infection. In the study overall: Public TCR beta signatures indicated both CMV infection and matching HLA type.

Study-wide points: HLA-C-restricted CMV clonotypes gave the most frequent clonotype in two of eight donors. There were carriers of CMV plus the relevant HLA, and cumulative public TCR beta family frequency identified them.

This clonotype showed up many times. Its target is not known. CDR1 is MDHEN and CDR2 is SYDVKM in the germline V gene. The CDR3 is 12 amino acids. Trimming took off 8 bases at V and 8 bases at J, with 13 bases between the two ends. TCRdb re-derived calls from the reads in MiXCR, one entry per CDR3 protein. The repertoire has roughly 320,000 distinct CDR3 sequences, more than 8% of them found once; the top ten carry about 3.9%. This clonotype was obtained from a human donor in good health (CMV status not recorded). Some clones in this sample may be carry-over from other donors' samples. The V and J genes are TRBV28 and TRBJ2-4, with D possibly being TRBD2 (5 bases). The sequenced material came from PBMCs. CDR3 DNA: TGTGCCAGCGGAGAGGGTAGGGACATTCAGTACTTC. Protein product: CASGEGRDIQYF.